The 13 T cell receptor beta chains below were found in one sample sequenced in a study of CD8 T cells in Susac syndrome. The RNA, roughly 0.5 to 1 ug, was put through reverse transcription using random hexamers. TCRdb redid the calling of the immunoSEQ multiplex PCR reads with MiXCR, one entry per CDR3 protein. The profile shows about 300,000 distinct CDR3 sequences, about 82% of them singletons. Material for sequencing was CD8+ T cells from PBMCs. The receptors derive from a human donor with multiple sclerosis.

This chain uses TRBV6-5 with TRBJ1-1; no reliable D call. The germline gives CDR1 MNHEY, CDR2 SVGAGI. The CDR3 is 13 residues long. V lost 0 bases and J lost 6, with 8 bases in between. CDR3 region: CASSYSTWAEAFF. CDR3 coding DNA: TGTGCCAGCAGTTACTCGACGTGGGCTGAAGCTTTCTTT.

The genes are TRBV4-3 and TRBJ1-3; D is unclear. V lost 4 bases, J lost 0 bases, and 10 bases lay in between. This CDR3 region has 15 residues. CDR1 is LGHNA and CDR2 is YSLEER in the germline V gene. The CDR3 loop is CASSPRVSSGNTIYF. For the CDR3, the DNA is TGCGCCAGCAGCCCCCGCGTGAGCTCTGGAAACACCATATATTTT.

V is TRBV27 and J is TRBJ1-1; D not resolved. The CDR3 consists of 14 residues. The V end lost 2 bases, the J end lost 7 bases, and 14 bases lay between the germline ends. CDR1 is MNHEY and CDR2 is SMNVEV in the germline V gene (reference sequence). The CDR3 spells CASSLGRSMGEAFF. The CDR3, as DNA: TGTGCCAGCAGTTTAGGCCGGTCAATGGGTGAAGCTTTCTTT.

This sequence joins TRBV15 and TRBJ1-2, with TRBD1 matching 8 bases. V lost 0 bases and J lost 6; bases outside the gene matches: 3. Germline V gene lookup returns CDR1 LNHNV and CDR2 YYDKDF (reference sequence). The CDR3 has 14 residues. The CDR3 sequence is CATSRDGQGNGYTF. The DNA for the CDR3 is TGTGCCACCAGCAGAGACGGACAGGGTAATGGCTACACCTTC. The full variable domain, rest sourced from reference TRBV15 and TRBJ1-2, is DAMVIQNPRYQVTQFGKPVTLSCSQTLNHNVMYWYQQKSSQAPKLLFHYYDKDFNNEADTPDNFQSRRPNTSFCFLDIRSPGLGDTAMYLCATSRDGQGNGYTFGSGTRLTVV.

In this sample, this clonotype turned up a few times. This chain connects TRBV7-2 to TRBJ2-7; 8 nucleotides agree with TRBD2. The CDR3 loop spans 15 amino acids. In germline, CDR1 is SGHTA, CDR2 FQGNSA. The J segment lost 2 bases and the V segment lost 5 bases, leaving 8 bases of the junction unmatched. The CDR3 DNA is TGTGCCAGCAGCGTGGGTTTAGCGGGAACCTACGAGCAGTACTTC. Translation gives CASSVGLAGTYEQYF.

This clonotype has just one count. This chain joins TRBV7-2 and TRBJ2-1; 8 nucleotides line up with TRBD2. CDR3 length: 16 residues. After removal of 5 bases from V and 8 bases from J, the junction contained 14 bases not matched to a gene. Germline V CDR1 and CDR2: SGHTA, FQGNSA. DNA of the CDR3: TGTGCCAGCAGCACTCACCTTAGCGGGAATTATGATGAGCAGTTCTTC. This sequence encodes CASSTHLSGNYDEQFF.

This clonotype was recorded only once. The CDR3 sequence is CASSQPGTSGGYNEQFF. Here the CDR3 DNA reads TGCGCCAGCAGCCAACCCGGGACTAGCGGGGGGTACAATGAGCAGTTCTTC. The chain is built from TRBV4-3 and TRBJ2-1, with TRBD2 matching over 15 bases. CDR3 length equals 17 residues. CDR1 and CDR2 from the germline V gene are LGHNA and YSLEER. Germline trimming cut 2 bases from V and 4 bases from J; bases unmatched to any gene: 3.

This clonotype was recorded a few times. The V call is TRBV7-2, the J call TRBJ2-2; D uncertain. V was cut by 2 bases and J by 0 bases, with 10 bases left in between. This CDR3 spans 16 amino acids. CDR1 and CDR2 from the germline V gene are SGHTA and FQGNSA. DNA for the CDR3: TGTGCCAGCAGCTTATCAGATGGTCCGAACACCGGGGAGCTGTTTTTT. This codes for CASSLSDGPNTGELFF.

The chain couples TRBV20-1 to TRBJ2-7; 9 nucleotides agree with TRBD1. This CDR3 is 13 amino acids long. Germline-derived CDR1 and CDR2 are DFQATT and SNEGSKA (reference sequence). J lost 5 bases, V lost 6 bases, and 8 bases had no gene match. The CDR3 loop is CSAPGTGTHEQYF. The CDR3 DNA sequence: TGCAGTGCCCCGGGGACAGGGACCCACGAGCAGTACTTC.

This clonotype has just a few counts. The rearrangement links TRBV6-5 to TRBJ1-4; D is ambiguous. The CDR3 loop spans 12 amino acids. Trimming shortened V by 2 bases and J by 4 bases, and 2 bases separated the two germline ends. CDR1 and CDR2 from the germline V gene are MNHEY and SVGAGI. CDR3 sequence: CASSYLNEKLFF. In DNA form, the CDR3 reads TGTGCCAGCAGTTACCTTAATGAAAAACTGTTTTTT.

The rearrangement links TRBV29-1 to TRBJ1-2, with 8 bases aligning to TRBD1. Germline V CDR1 and CDR2: SQVTM, ANQGSEA. This CDR3 has 16 amino acids. V lost 0 bases and J lost 10; bases outside the gene matches: 16. The CDR3 DNA reads as TGCAGCGTTGAAGATCGACGACAGGGGAAGGAATGGGTCTACACCTTC. Residues: CSVEDRRQGKEWVYTF.

The V and J genes are TRBV27 and TRBJ2-1, with 10 bases fitting TRBD2. J gave up 5 bases and V 7 bases, and 5 bases lay outside the gene matches. The CDR3 runs to 14 residues. The germline V gene has CDR1 MNHEY and CDR2 SMNVEV (reference sequence). CDR3 coding DNA: TGTGCCAGCACGGGCGGACTAGCGGACAATGAGCAGTTCTTC. This sequence encodes CASTGGLADNEQFF.

The chain uses TRBV5-4 and TRBJ2-1; 7 positions agree with TRBD2. Trimming took 3 bases from V and 11 from J; bases not matched to a gene: 5. Germline V gene sequence: CDR1 SGHNT, CDR2 YYREEE (reference sequence). The length of the CDR3 is 12 residues. CDR3 loop: CASSWGGNQQFF. In DNA, the CDR3 is TGTGCCAGCAGCTGGGGGGGAAATCAGCAGTTCTTC.